The entry below gives a single T cell receptor beta chain sequence along with its context. Trimming pared 6 bases from V and 0 bases from J, leaving 9 bases between. The germline gives CDR1 SNHLY, CDR2 FYNNEI. This CDR3 spans 13 amino acids. The data were obtained in a study of blood T cell repertoires in COVID-19. As for the study in general: The origin of the acute and convalescent COVID-19 samples was the United States, Italy and Spain. Sources were T cells, B-cell-depleted T cells, or PBMCs; the material itself was cDNA or gDNA.

This table comes from immunoSEQ multiplex PCR, and its TCRdb copy is limited to in-frame clones, with some not included. The profile covers 120,000 to 150,000 clones, with roughly 82% appearing a single time and 7.2% taken by the ten largest. This clonotype originated in a woman aged 45-60 years in a cohort sampled during active or convalescent COVID-19. The J gene is TRBJ2-7, the V gene TRBV2; possible D gene TRBD1, 5 bases. Sequenced material: peripheral blood. The CDR3 sequence: CASRKQASYEQYF. DNA of the CDR3: TGTGCCAGCAGGAAACAGGCCTCCTACGAGCAGTACTTC.